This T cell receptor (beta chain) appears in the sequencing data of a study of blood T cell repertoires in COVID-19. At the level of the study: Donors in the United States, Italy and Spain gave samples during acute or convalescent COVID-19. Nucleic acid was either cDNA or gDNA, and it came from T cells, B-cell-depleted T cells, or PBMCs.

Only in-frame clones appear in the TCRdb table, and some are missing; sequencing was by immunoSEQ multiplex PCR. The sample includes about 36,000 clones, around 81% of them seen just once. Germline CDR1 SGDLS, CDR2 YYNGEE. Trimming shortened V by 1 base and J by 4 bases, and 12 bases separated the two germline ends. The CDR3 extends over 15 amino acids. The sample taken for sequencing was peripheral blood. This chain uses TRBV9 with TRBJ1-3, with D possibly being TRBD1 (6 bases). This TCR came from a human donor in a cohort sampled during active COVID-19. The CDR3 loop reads CASSVTHREGNTIYF. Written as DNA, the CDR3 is TGTGCCAGCAGCGTAACCCACAGGGAGGGAAACACCATATATTTT.